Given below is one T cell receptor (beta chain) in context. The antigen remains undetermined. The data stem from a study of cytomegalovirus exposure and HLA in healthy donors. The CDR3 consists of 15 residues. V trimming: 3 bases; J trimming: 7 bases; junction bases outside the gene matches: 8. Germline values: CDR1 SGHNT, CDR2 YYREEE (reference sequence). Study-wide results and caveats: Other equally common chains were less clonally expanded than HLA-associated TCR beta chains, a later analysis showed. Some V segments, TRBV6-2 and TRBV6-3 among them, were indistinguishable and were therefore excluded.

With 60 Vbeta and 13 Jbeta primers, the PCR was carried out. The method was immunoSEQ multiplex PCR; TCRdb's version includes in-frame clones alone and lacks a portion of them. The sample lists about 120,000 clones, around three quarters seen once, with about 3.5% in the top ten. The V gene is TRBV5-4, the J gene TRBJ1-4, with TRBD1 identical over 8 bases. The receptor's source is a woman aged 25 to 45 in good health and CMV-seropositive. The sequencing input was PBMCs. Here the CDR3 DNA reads TGTGCCAGCAGCTCCAGGACAGGGCTCGCTGAAAAACTGTTTTTT. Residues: CASSSRTGLAEKLFF.